These 10 T cell receptor beta chains were sequenced from one sample in a study of monozygotic twins with cystic fibrosis. Profiling relied on immunoSEQ multiplex PCR, and the TCRdb table lists in-frame clones only, not all of them. Altogether about 9,100 clones are present, around 90% being singletons, with the ten largest covering 5.4%. Sequences were obtained from blood. These TCRs come from a boy aged 2 to 9 with cystic fibrosis.

The J gene is TRBJ1-1, the V gene TRBV5-1, with 8 bases matching TRBD1. CDR3 length: 15 amino acids. V lost 5 bases and J lost 4; bases outside the gene matches: 10. Germline values: CDR1 SGHRS, CDR2 YFSETQ. This chain's CDR3 is CASRTKDRAATEAFF. The CDR3 coding sequence is TGCGCCAGCAGGACGAAGGACAGGGCGGCCACTGAAGCTTTCTTT. Supplemented by reference TRBV5-1 and TRBJ1-1, the full variable domain reads KAGVTQTPRYLIKTRGQQVTLSCSPISGHRSVSWYQQTPGQGLQFLFEYFSETQRNKGNFPGRFSGRQFSNSRSEMNVSTLELGDSALYLCASRTKDRAATEAFFGQGTRLTVV.

V usage is TRBV12-5 and J usage is TRBJ2-2; D uncertain. The CDR3 sequence is 11 residues long. V was clipped by 9 bases and J by 3 bases, with 5 bases between them. Germline V gene data show CDR1 as LGHNT and CDR2 as FRNRAP. CDR3 sequence (DNA): TGTGCTAGCCACTACACCGGGGAGCTGTTTTTT. This translates into CASHYTGELFF.

The chain has TRBV6-6 and TRBJ1-5, with D perhaps matching TRBD1 (6 bases). Germline-derived CDR1 and CDR2 are MNHNY and SVGAGI (reference sequence). Trimming removed 5 bases at V and 4 bases at J, with 15 bases between. The CDR3 covers 15 residues. CDR3 sequence (DNA): TGTGCCAGCAGTCCACAGGGTCCCTATAATCAGCCCCAGCATTTT. Translating gives CASSPQGPYNQPQHF.

The chain employs TRBV19 and TRBJ2-4; 7 nucleotides agree with TRBD2. Germline V gene data show CDR1 as LNHDA and CDR2 as SQIVND (reference sequence). The CDR3 sequence is 13 residues long. The junction had 2 bases not matched to a gene; V was cut back by 3 bases and J by 6 bases. CDR3 protein: CASSMGGVNIQYF. The CDR3 DNA follows: TGTGCCAGTAGTATGGGAGGGGTAAACATTCAGTACTTC.

This clone has just a few counts. Here the CDR3 DNA reads TGTGCCAGCAGCGGACTTTGGGGTCCTGTTGAAAAACTGTTTTTT. Translating it yields CASSGLWGPVEKLFF. The chain recombines TRBV5-5 with TRBJ1-4; D unclear. This CDR3 has 15 amino acids. Germline V lookup: CDR1 SGHKS, CDR2 YYEKEE (reference sequence). V was cut by 4 bases and J by 7 bases, with 17 bases left in between.

The V call is TRBV5-6, the J call TRBJ2-1; D is unresolved. CDR1 and CDR2 from the germline V gene are SGHDT and YYEEEE. This CDR3 comprises 16 residues. V lost 0 bases and J lost 0, with 10 bases in between. The CDR3 sequence is CASSLGMGSSYNEQFF. The CDR3 region has the DNA TGTGCCAGCAGCTTGGGGATGGGTAGCTCCTACAATGAGCAGTTCTTC.

This chain links TRBV7-2 with TRBJ1-1; 10 bases agree with TRBD1. CDR3 size: 16 residues. J lost 2 bases, V lost 1 base, and 4 bases had no gene match. Germline values: CDR1 SGHTA, CDR2 FQGNSA. This CDR3 reads CASSLDRDRGNTEAFF. The CDR3 coding sequence is TGTGCCAGCAGCTTAGATCGGGACAGGGGAAACACTGAAGCTTTCTTT.

This chain connects TRBV7-9 to TRBJ1-6; the D gene is possibly TRBD1 (5 bases). In germline, CDR1 is SEHNR, CDR2 FQNEAQ (reference sequence). With 3 bases removed from V and 9 bases from J, the gap between germline ends came to 18 bases. The CDR3 runs 16 residues. In DNA, the CDR3 is TGTGCCAGCAGCTTCCGGGGACCGGAGGGTTTTTCACCCCTCCACTTT. It yields the protein CASSFRGPEGFSPLHF.

The rearrangement joins TRBV7-2 to TRBJ2-7; 7 nucleotides align to TRBD1. CDR3 size: 16 residues. Losses at the gene ends were 0 bases for V and 5 bases for J; bases not matched to a gene: 10. Per germline, CDR1 SGHTA and CDR2 FQGNSA. The CDR3 reads CASSLAETGLIHEQYV. CDR3 in DNA: TGTGCCAGCAGCTTAGCGGAGACAGGGTTGATCCACGAGCAGTACGTC.

This clone ranks as hyperexpanded. The chain employs TRBV7-8 and TRBJ2-7, with D perhaps assigned TRBD1 or TRBD2 (6 bases each). The CDR3 has 14 amino acids. The V gene lost 2 bases and the J gene lost 1 base, with 9 bases spanning the gap. Germline V gives CDR1 SGHVS, CDR2 FQNEAQ. The CDR3 DNA follows: TGTGCCAGCAGCTTACGAGGGGGGTCCTACGAGCAGTACGTC. Protein product: CASSLRGGSYEQYV.